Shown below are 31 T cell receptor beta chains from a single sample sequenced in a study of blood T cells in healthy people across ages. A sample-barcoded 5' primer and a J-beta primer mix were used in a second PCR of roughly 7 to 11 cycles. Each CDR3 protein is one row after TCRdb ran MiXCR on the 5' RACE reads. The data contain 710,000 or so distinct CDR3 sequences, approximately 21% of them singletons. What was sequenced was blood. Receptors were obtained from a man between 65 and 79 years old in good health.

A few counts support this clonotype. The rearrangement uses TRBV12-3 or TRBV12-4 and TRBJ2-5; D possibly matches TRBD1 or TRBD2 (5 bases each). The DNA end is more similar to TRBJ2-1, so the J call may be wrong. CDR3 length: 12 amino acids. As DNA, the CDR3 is TGTGCCAGCAGGGGACGGCCGGCGGAGCAGTTCTTC. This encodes CASRGRPAEQFF.

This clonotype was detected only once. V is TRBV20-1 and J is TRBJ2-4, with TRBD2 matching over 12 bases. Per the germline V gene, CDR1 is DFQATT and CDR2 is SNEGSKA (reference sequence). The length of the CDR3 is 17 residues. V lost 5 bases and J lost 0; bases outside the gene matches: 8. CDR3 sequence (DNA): TGCAGTGCTCAACCCGGACTAGCGGGGCTAGCCAAAAACATTCAGTACTTC. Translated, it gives CSAQPGLAGLAKNIQYF.

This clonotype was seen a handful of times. The CDR3 DNA is TGCAGCGTTGGGGCGGGTGGCAACCAAGAGACCCAGTACTTC. Translation gives CSVGAGGNQETQYF. V and J are TRBV29-1 and TRBJ2-5; possible D gene TRBD2, 5 bases. The V gene's germline CDR1 is SQVTM and CDR2 ANQGSEA. V dropped 4 bases and J dropped 0 bases, with 12 bases sitting between them. This CDR3 comprises 14 residues.

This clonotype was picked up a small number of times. The CDR3 here is CASSQDHISTDTQYF. In nucleotides, the CDR3 is TGCGCCAGCAGCCAAGATCATATCTCAACAGATACGCAGTATTTT. The rearrangement uses TRBV4-1 and TRBJ2-3; D gene ambiguous. The CDR3 runs 15 residues. Germline V lookup: CDR1 MGHRA, CDR2 YSYEKL. The germline V and J ends were trimmed by 0 bases and 3 bases, with 10 bases remaining between them.

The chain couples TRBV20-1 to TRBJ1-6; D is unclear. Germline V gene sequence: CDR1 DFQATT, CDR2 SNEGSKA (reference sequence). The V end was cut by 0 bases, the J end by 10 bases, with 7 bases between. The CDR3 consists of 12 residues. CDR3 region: CSARDVGSPLHF. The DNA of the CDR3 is TGCAGTGCTAGAGATGTTGGATCACCCCTCCACTTT.

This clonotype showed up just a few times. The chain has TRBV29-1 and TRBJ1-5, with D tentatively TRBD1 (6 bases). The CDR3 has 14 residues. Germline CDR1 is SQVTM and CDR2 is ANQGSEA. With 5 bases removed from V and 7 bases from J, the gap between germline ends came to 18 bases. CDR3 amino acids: CSVPGHPGRQPQHF. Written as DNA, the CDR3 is TGCAGCGTTCCGGGACACCCCGGGAGACAGCCCCAGCATTTT.

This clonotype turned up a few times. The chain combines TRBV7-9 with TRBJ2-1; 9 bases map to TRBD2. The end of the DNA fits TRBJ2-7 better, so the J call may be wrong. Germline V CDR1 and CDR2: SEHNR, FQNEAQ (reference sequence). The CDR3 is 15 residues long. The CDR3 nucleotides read TGTGCCAGCAGCTTAATTGGCGGGGGGGAATACGAGCAGTACTTC. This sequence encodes CASSLIGGGEYEQYF.

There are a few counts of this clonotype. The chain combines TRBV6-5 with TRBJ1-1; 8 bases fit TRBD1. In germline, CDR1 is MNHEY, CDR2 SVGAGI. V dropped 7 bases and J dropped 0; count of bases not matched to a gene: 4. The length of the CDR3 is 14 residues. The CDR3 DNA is TGTGCCAGCACCGAGGACAGGGTGAACACTGAAGCTTTCTTT. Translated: CASTEDRVNTEAFF.

CDR3 coding DNA: TGCGCCAGCAGCCTCACCACCCGGGGCGCGGGAAATGAGCAGTTCTTC. Protein product: CASSLTTRGAGNEQFF. This chain joins TRBV5-1 and TRBJ2-1, with TRBD2 as a possible D gene (6 bases). The CDR3 consists of 16 residues. V gave up 4 bases and J gave up 7 bases, with 21 bases separating them. The germline V gene encodes CDR1 SGHRS and CDR2 YFSETQ.

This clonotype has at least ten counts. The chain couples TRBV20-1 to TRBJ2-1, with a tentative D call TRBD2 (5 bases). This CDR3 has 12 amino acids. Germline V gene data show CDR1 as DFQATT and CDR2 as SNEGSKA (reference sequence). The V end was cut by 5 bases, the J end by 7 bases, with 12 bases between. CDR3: CSAPRPGNEQFF. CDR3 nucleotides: TGCAGTGCTCCCCGGCCGGGGAATGAGCAGTTCTTC.

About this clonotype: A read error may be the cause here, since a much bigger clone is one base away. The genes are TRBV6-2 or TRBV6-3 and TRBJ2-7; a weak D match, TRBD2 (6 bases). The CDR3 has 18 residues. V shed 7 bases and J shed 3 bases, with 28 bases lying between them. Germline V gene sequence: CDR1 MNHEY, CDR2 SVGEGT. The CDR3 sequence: CASKELGMGPRGFYEQYF. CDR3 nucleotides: TGTGCCAGCAAAGAATTAGGTATGGGACCCCGGGGGTTCTACGAGCAGTACTTC.

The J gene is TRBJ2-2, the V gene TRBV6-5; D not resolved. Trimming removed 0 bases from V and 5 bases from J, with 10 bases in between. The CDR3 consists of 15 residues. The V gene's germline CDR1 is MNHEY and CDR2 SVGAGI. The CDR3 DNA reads TGTGCCAGCAGTTACTCTGGCGGAGCGACCGGGGAGCTGTTTTTT. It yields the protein CASSYSGGATGELFF.

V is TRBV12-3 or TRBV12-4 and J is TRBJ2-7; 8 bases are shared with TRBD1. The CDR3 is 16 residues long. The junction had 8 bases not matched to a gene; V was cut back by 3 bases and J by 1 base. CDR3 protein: CASSLPDRGGSYEQYF. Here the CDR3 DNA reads TGTGCCAGCAGTTTGCCCGACAGGGGTGGATCCTACGAGCAGTACTTC.

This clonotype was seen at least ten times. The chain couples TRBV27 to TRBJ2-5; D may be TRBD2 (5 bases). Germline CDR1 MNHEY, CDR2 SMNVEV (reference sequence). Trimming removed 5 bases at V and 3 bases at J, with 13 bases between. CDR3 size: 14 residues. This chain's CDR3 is CASSPSGPKETQYF. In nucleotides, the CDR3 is TGTGCCAGCAGTCCGAGCGGACCCAAAGAGACCCAGTACTTC.

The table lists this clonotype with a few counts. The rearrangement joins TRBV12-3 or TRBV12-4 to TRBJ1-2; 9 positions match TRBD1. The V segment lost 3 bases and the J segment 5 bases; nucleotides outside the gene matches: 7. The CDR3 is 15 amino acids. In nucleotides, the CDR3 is TGTGCCAGCAGTTTCGGGGGACAGGGAGGATATGGCTACACCTTC. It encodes CASSFGGQGGYGYTF.

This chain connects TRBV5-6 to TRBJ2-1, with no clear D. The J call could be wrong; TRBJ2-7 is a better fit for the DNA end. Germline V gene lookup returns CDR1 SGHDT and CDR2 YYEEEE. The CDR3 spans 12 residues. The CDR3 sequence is CASSLRHYEQYV. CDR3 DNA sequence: TGTGCCAGCAGCTTAAGACACTACGAGCAGTACGTC.

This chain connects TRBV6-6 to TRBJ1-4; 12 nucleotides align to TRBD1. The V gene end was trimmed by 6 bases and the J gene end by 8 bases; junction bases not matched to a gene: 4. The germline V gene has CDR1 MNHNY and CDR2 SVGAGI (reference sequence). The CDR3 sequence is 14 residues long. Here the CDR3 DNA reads TGTGCCAGCAGGCCCGGGACAGGGGGCGAAAAACTGTTTTTT. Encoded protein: CASRPGTGGEKLFF.

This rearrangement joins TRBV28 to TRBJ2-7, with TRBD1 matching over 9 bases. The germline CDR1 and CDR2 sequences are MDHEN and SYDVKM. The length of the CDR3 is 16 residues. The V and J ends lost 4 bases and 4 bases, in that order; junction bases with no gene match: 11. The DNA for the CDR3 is TGTGCCAGCAGTTCGGCCCGGGGGACAGGGTATTACGAGCAGTACTTC. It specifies CASSSARGTGYYEQYF.

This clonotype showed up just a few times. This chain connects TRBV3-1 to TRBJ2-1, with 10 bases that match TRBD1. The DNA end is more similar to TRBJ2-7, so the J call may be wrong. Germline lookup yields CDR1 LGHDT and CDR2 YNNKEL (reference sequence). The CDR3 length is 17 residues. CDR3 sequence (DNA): TGTGCCAGCAGCCGGGGGACAGGGGCAGTTAAGAACTACGAGCAGTACTTC. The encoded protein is CASSRGTGAVKNYEQYF.

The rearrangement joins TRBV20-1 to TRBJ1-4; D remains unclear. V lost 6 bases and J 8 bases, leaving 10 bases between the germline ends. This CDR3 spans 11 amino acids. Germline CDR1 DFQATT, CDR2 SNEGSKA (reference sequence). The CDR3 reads CSAQSREKLFF. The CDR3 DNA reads TGCAGTGCACAGAGTAGGGAAAAACTGTTTTTT.

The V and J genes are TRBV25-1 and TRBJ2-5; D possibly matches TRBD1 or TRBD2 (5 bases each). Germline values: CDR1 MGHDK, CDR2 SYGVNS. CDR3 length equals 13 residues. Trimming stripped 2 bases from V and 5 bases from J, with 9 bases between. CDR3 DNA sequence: TGTGCCAGCAGTGAAGGGGGAAGGGAGACCCAGTACTTC. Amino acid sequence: CASSEGGRETQYF.

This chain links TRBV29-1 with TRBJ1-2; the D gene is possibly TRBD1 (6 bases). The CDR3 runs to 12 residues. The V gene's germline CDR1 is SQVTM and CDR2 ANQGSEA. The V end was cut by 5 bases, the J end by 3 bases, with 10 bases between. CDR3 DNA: TGCAGCGTTTCGGGGGCAGACTATGGCTACACCTTC. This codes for CSVSGADYGYTF.

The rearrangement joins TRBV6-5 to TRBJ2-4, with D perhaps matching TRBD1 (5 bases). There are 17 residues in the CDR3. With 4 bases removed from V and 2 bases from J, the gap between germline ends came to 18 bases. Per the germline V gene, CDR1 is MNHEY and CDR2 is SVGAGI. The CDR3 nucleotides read TGTGCCAGCAGTTTCGGACATTTGGGCGCTTCCAAAAACATTCAGTACTTC. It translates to CASSFGHLGASKNIQYF.

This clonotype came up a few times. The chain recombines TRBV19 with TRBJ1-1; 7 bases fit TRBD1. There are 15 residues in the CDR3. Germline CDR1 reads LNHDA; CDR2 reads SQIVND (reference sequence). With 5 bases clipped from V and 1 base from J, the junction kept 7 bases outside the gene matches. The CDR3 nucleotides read TGTGCCAGTAGTCGAGGGGGCGCTGGGAACACTGAAGCTTTCTTT. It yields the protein CASSRGGAGNTEAFF.

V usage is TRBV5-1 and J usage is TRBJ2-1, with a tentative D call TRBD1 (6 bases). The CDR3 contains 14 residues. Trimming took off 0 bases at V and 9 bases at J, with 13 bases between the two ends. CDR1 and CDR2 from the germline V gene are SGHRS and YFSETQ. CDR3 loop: CASSLEQGRVEQFF. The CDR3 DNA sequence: TGCGCCAGCAGCTTGGAACAGGGAAGGGTTGAGCAGTTCTTC.

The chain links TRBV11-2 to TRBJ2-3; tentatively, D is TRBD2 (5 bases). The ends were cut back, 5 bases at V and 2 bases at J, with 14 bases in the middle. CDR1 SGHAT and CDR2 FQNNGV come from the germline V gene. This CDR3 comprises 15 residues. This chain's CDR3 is CASSTGIAYTDTQYF. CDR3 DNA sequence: TGTGCCAGCAGCACCGGGATCGCCTACACAGATACGCAGTATTTT. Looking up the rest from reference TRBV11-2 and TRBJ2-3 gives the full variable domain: EAGVAQSPRYKIIEKRQSVAFWCNPISGHATLYWYQQILGQGPKLLIQFQNNGVVDDSQLPKDRFSAERLKGVDSTLKIQPAKLEDSAVYLCASSTGIAYTDTQYFGPGTRLTVL.

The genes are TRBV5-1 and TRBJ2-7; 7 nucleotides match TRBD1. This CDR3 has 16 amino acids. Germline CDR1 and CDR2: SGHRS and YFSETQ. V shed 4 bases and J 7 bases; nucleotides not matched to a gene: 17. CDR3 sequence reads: CASSLEGGGSGREQYF. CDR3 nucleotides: TGCGCCAGCAGCCTTGAAGGGGGCGGGTCCGGAAGGGAGCAGTACTTC.

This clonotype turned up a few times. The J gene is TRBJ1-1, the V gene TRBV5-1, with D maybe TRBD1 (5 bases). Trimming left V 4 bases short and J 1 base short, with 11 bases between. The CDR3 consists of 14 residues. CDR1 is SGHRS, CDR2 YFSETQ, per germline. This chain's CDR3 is CASSSGGENTEAFF. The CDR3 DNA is TGCGCCAGCAGCAGCGGGGGAGAGAACACTGAAGCTTTCTTT. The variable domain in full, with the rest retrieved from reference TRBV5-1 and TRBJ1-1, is KAGVTQTPRYLIKTRGQQVTLSCSPISGHRSVSWYQQTPGQGLQFLFEYFSETQRNKGNFPGRFSGRQFSNSRSEMNVSTLELGDSALYLCASSSGGENTEAFFGQGTRLTVV.

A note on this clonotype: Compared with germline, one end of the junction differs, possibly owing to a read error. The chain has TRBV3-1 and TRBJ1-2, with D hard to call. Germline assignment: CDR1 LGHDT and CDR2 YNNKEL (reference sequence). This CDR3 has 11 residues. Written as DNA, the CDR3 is TGTGCCAGCAGCCAGAAGTCGGACCAGCTCTTC. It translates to CASSQKSDQLF.

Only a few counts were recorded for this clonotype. The CDR3 region is CASSETRGSNQPQHF. The DNA of the CDR3 is TGTGCCAGCAGTGAGACTCGTGGAAGCAATCAGCCCCAGCATTTT. V gene TRBV2 combines with J gene TRBJ1-5; D remains unclear. Germline V lookup: CDR1 SNHLY, CDR2 FYNNEI. CDR3 length equals 15 residues. The V end lost 3 bases, the J end lost 1 base, and 10 bases lay between the germline ends.

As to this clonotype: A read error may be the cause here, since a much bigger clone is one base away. In DNA form, the CDR3 reads TGTGCCAGCAGAACAGGGAACTCTGGAAACACCATATATTTT. Its translation is CASRTGNSGNTIYF. The chain uses TRBV27 and TRBJ1-3; D is perhaps TRBD1 (6 bases). Deletions cut 6 bases from V and 0 bases from J, with 9 bases between. Germline V gene sequence: CDR1 MNHEY, CDR2 SMNVEV (reference sequence). The CDR3 runs to 14 residues.